This T cell receptor (beta chain) was recorded in a study of T-cell memory formation after mild COVID-19. Each CDR3 protein is one row after TCRdb ran MiXCR on the 5' RACE reads. The sample holds approximately 35,000 distinct CDR3 sequences, roughly 21% seen once. This clonotype was detected many times. Its cognate antigen is unknown. The V end was cut by 4 bases, the J end by 6 bases, with 15 bases between. The V gene's germline CDR1 is KGHDR and CDR2 SFDVKD. This CDR3 is 15 amino acids long. General study results and limits: Among contracting clones, CD4+ were mainly CM/EM and CD8+ enriched in EMRA.

The receptor was isolated from an adult who had mild COVID-19 (a few samples of this study predate the infection). Cell type and time point are not known. The rearrangement links TRBV24-1 to TRBJ2-1, with TRBD2 as a possible D gene (6 bases). The sample comprised PBMCs or a T cell subset sorted from them (not recorded which). The CDR3 loop reads CATSDPTGLTNEQFF. Written as DNA, the CDR3 is TGTGCCACCAGTGACCCGACCGGACTAACCAATGAGCAGTTCTTC.